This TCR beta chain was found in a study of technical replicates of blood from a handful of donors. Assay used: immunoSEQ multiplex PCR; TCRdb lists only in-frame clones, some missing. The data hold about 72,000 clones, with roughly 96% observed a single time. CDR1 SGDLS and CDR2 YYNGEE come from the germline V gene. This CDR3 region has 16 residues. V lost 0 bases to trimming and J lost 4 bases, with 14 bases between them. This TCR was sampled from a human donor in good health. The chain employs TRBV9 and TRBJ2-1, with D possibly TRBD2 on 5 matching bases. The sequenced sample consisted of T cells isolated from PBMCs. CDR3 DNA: TGTGCCAGCAGCGTAGCTGGGGAGTTAATTTACAATGAGCAGTTCTTC. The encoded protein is CASSVAGELIYNEQFF.